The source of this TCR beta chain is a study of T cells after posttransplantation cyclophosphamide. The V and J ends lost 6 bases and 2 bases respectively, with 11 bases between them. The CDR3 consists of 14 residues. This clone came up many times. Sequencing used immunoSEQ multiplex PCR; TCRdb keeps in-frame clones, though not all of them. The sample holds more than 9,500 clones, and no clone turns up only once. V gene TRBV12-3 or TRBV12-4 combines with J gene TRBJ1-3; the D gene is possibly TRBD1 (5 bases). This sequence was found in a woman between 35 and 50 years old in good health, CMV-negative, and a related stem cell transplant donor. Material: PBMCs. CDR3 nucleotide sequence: TGTGCCAGCAGGTCATGGGGGGCTGGAAACACCATATATTTT. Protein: CASRSWGAGNTIYF.